This TCR beta chain was recovered during a study of cytomegalovirus exposure and HLA in healthy donors. At the level of the study: There were 65 million to 85 million unique TCRs (from HLA-typed donors) in an early data release. Regarding the study as a whole: The authors listed some 160 TCR beta chains as cytomegalovirus-associated.

This clone was seen only a few times. Antigen unknown. PCR employed 60 Vbeta and 13 Jbeta primers. Assay: immunoSEQ multiplex PCR; the TCRdb copy retains only in-frame clones and omits some. The table has some 99,000 clones, approximately 69% seen once. This clonotype was obtained from a female donor in good health and CMV-seronegative. The sequencing input was PBMCs.

CDR3 nucleotides: TGTGCCAGCAGTCCCGGGACAGCCACCTACGAGCAGTACTTC. Amino acid sequence: CASSPGTATYEQYF. The V and J genes are TRBV28 and TRBJ2-7; 7 bases map to TRBD1. The CDR3 is 14 amino acids. Losses at the gene ends were 5 bases for V and 2 bases for J; bases not matched to a gene: 6. Germline V gives CDR1 MDHEN, CDR2 SYDVKM.